This T cell receptor beta chain was captured in a study of control samples from healthy donors and cancer patients. Trimming left V 4 bases short and J 2 bases short, with 13 bases between. Germline CDR1 is SGDLS and CDR2 is YYNGEE. The CDR3 extends over 15 amino acids. Generated by immunoSEQ multiplex PCR, the TCRdb table keeps only in-frame clones and is missing some. The sample consists of roughly 86,000 clones, approximately 90% of them appearing once. The chain carries TRBV9 and TRBJ1-3, with D perhaps TRBD1 (6 bases). This TCR was sampled from a woman in her late teens or twenties in good health. Material: blood. The CDR3 loop is CASSLGGATGNTIYF. The CDR3 DNA reads as TGTGCCAGCAGCCTAGGGGGTGCGACTGGAAACACCATATATTTT.